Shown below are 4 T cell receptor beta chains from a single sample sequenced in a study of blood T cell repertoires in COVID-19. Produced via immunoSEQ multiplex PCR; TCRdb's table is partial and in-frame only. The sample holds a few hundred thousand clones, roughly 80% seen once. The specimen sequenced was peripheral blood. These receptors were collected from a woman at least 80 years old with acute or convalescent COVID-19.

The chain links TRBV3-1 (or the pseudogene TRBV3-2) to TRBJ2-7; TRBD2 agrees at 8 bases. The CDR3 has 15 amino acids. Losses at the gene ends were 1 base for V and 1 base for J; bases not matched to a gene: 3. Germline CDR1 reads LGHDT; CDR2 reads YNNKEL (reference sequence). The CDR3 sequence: CASSQVSGGSYEQYF. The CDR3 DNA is TGTGCCAGCAGCCAAGTCAGCGGGGGATCCTACGAGCAGTACTTC.

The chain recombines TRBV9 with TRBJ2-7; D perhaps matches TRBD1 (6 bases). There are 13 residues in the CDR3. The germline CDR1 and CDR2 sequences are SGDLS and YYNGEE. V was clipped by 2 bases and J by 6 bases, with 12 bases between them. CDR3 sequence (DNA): TGTGCCAGCAGCGTCGAGGGGGTGGGCGAGCAGTACTTC. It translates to CASSVEGVGEQYF.

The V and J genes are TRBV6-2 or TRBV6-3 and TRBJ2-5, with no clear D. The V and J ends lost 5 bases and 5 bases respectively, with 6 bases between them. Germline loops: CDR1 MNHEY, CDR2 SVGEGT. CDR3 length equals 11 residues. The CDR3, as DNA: TGTGCCAGCAGTCCGTCCGAGACCCAGTACTTC. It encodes CASSPSETQYF.

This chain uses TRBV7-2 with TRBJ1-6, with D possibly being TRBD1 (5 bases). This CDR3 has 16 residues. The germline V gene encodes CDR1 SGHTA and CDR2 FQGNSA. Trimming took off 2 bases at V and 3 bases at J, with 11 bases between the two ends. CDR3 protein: CASSLPPGDYNSPLHF. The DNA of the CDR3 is TGTGCCAGCAGCTTACCACCGGGGGACTATAATTCACCCCTCCACTTT.